One sample yielded the 18 T cell receptor beta chains listed below, sequenced in a study of shared clonotypes between healthy human individuals. Some clones are missing from TCRdb's copy, which holds only in-frame ones; the method was immunoSEQ multiplex PCR. Of 400,000 to 550,000 clones in the sample, less than 80% are singletons; the top ten hold less than 15%. The sequenced sample consisted of PBMCs. These receptor sequences come from a woman aged 40 to 55 in good health. Some clones in this sample may be carry-over from other donors' samples.

This chain uses TRBV5-1 with TRBJ2-2; the D call may be TRBD1 or TRBD2 (6 bases each). Per the germline V gene, CDR1 is SGHRS and CDR2 is YFSETQ. Trimming removed 0 bases from V and 3 bases from J, with 12 bases in between. The CDR3 has 16 residues. CDR3 loop: CASSLDGGHDTGELFF. The CDR3 DNA follows: TGCGCCAGCAGCTTGGATGGGGGGCATGACACCGGGGAGCTGTTTTTT.

This clone was counted a single time. CDR3 bases: TGTGCCAGAAGCTTGGTAACTCCCAGGGGCTCAGAAAAACTGTTTTTT. Protein sequence: CARSLVTPRGSEKLFF. The chain couples TRBV5-3 to TRBJ1-4, with D tentatively TRBD1 (6 bases). TRBV5-3 is treated as an ORF (open reading frame) with a function not yet certain. Trimming removed 0 bases from V and 8 bases from J, with 17 bases in between. The length of the CDR3 is 16 residues.

The chain carries TRBV5-1 and TRBJ2-3, with D perhaps matching TRBD1 or TRBD2 (5 bases each). The V gene lost 3 bases and the J gene lost 2 bases, with 13 bases spanning the gap. The CDR3 covers 15 residues. Germline CDR1 SGHRS, CDR2 YFSETQ. CDR3 protein: CASSSTGTYTDTQYF. The CDR3 DNA sequence: TGCGCCAGCAGCTCGACGGGGACCTACACAGATACGCAGTATTTT.

The genes are TRBV4-1 and TRBJ2-7; D unresolved. From germline, CDR1 is MGHRA and CDR2 YSYEKL. The CDR3 contains 15 residues. Trimming removed 3 bases at V and 0 bases at J, with 12 bases between. The CDR3: CASSQAPESSYEQYF. CDR3 coding DNA: TGCGCCAGCAGCCAGGCCCCAGAAAGCTCCTACGAGCAGTACTTC.

In its sample, this clone was seen a few times. CDR3 sequence reads: CASSQELAANNEQFF. For the CDR3, the DNA is TGCGCCAGCAGCCAAGAATTAGCGGCCAACAATGAGCAGTTCTTC. The chain links TRBV4-3 to TRBJ2-1, with a possible D match to TRBD2 (6 bases). This CDR3 has 15 residues. CDR1 and CDR2 from the germline V gene are LGHNA and YSLEER. The V and J ends lost 0 bases and 5 bases respectively, with 11 bases between them.

The chain combines TRBV7-8 with TRBJ2-3; D is possibly TRBD2 (6 bases). This CDR3 comprises 16 residues. Trimming cost V 0 bases and J 1 base, with 11 bases left between them. Per germline, CDR1 SGHVS and CDR2 FQNEAQ. CDR3 coding DNA: TGTGCCAGCAGCTTAGCGCGATGGGGGGGCACAGATACGCAGTATTTT. Its protein product is CASSLARWGGTDTQYF.

The chain is built from TRBV7-2 and TRBJ2-7; 7 nucleotides line up with TRBD1. Germline values: CDR1 SGHTA, CDR2 FQGNSA. V was pared by 5 bases and J by 4 bases, with 11 bases of the junction left unmatched. CDR3 length: 15 residues. CDR3 sequence (DNA): TGTGCCAGCAGCAAACGTTGGGACAGCCGTTACGAGCAGTACTTC. Its protein is CASSKRWDSRYEQYF.

The chain uses TRBV10-3 and TRBJ2-7; the match to TRBD2 covers 10 bases. V lost 6 bases, J lost 2 bases, and 4 bases stayed unmatched. This CDR3 comprises 14 residues. CDR1 is ENHRY, CDR2 SYGVKD, per germline. The CDR3 sequence is CAIRPGLATYEQYF. The CDR3 coding sequence is TGTGCCATCAGGCCGGGACTAGCGACCTACGAGCAGTACTTC.

This chain uses TRBV11-2 with TRBJ2-1, with TRBD2 matching 14 bases. CDR1 and CDR2 from the germline V gene are SGHAT and FQNNGV. This CDR3 has 19 amino acids. Trimming cost V 0 bases and J 7 bases; bases outside gene matches: 11. As DNA, the CDR3 is TGTGCCAGCAGCTTAGAGTCGTCGGGACTAGCGGGAGTTACGAATGAGCAGTTCTTC. Translating it yields CASSLESSGLAGVTNEQFF.

This clone was detected a few times. The rearrangement links TRBV5-1 to TRBJ2-1, with D tentatively TRBD2 (7 bases). V was cut by 4 bases and J by 8 bases, with 10 bases left in between. Germline V gene data show CDR1 as SGHRS and CDR2 as YFSETQ. CDR3 length equals 12 residues. The CDR3 spells CASSGGAYEQFF. CDR3 in DNA: TGCGCCAGCAGCGGGGGGGCCTATGAGCAGTTCTTC.

The rearrangement joins TRBV21-1 to TRBJ2-7; TRBD1 is the table's D call and was not checked against the DNA. TRBV21-1 is termed a pseudogene. This CDR3 contains 15 residues. CDR3 sequence reads: CASSTTARGSYEQYF. The CDR3 DNA follows: TGTGCCAGCAGCACGACTGCTAGGGGGTCCTACGAGCAGTACTTC.

The rearrangement uses TRBV28 and TRBJ1-1; D possibly corresponds to TRBD1 (6 bases). V shed 5 bases and J shed 7 bases, with 11 bases lying between them. This CDR3 is built from 12 residues. Germline CDR1 and CDR2: MDHEN and SYDVKM. The CDR3 DNA is TGTGCCAGCAGTGCTAACAGGGTTGAAGCTTTCTTT. Residues: CASSANRVEAFF.

This rearrangement joins TRBV19 to TRBJ1-4; 8 bases map to TRBD1. This CDR3 contains 13 residues. V lost 6 bases, J lost 8 bases, and 5 bases stayed unmatched. Germline values: CDR1 LNHDA, CDR2 SQIVND (reference sequence). CDR3 DNA: TGTGCCAGTAGCCCTCACAGGGGGGAAAAACTGTTTTTT. Its translation is CASSPHRGEKLFF.

Many counts were recorded for this clone. The chain links TRBV28 to TRBJ2-5; D perhaps matches TRBD2 (7 bases). Germline V gene data show CDR1 as MDHEN and CDR2 as SYDVKM. V lost 2 bases, J lost 5 bases, and 18 bases lay in between. The CDR3 has 16 amino acids. The CDR3 DNA is TGTGCCAGCAGTTTAGGGCGGGGGCCCCGGGTGGAGACCCAGTACTTC. As protein: CASSLGRGPRVETQYF. The full variable domain, with the rest looked up from reference TRBV28 and TRBJ2-5, is DVKVTQSSRYLVKRTGEKVFLECVQDMDHENMFWYRQDPGLGLRLIYFSYDVKMKEKGDIPEGYSVSREKKERFSLILESASTNQTSMYLCASSLGRGPRVETQYFGPGTRLLVL.

This clone occurred a few times. Other nucleotide sequences in the sample specify the same CDR3. The chain couples TRBV19 to TRBJ1-5; D uncertain. CDR3 length equals 13 residues. The germline CDR1 and CDR2 sequences are LNHDA and SQIVND (reference sequence). The V gene lost 0 bases and the J gene lost 4 bases, with 4 bases spanning the gap. CDR3 amino acids: CASSIEGNQPQHF. The CDR3 coding sequence is TGTGCCAGTAGTATAGAAGGAAATCAGCCCCAGCATTTT. Drawing the rest from reference TRBV19 and TRBJ1-5, the complete variable domain is DGGITQSPKYLFRKEGQNVTLSCEQNLNHDAMYWYRQDPGQGLRLIYYSQIVNDFQKGDIAEGYSVSREKKESFPLTVTSAQKNPTAFYLCASSIEGNQPQHFGDGTRLSIL.

This clone was seen once. CDR3 sequence reads: CASKFPYPPAARLADQPQHF. The CDR3 DNA follows: TGTGCCAGCAAATTCCCCTATCCACCGGCAGCCCGCCTAGCGGATCAGCCCCAGCATTTT. This sequence joins TRBV28 and TRBJ1-5; D gene unclear. CDR1 is MDHEN and CDR2 is SYDVKM in the germline V gene. Trimming removed 7 bases from V and 5 bases from J, with 33 bases in between. This CDR3 spans 20 amino acids. Filled out from reference TRBV28 and TRBJ1-5, the complete variable domain reads DVKVTQSSRYLVKRTGEKVFLECVQDMDHENMFWYRQDPGLGLRLIYFSYDVKMKEKGDIPEGYSVSREKKERFSLILESASTNQTSMYLCASKFPYPPAARLADQPQHFGDGTRLSIL.

V usage is TRBV7-9 and J usage is TRBJ1-2; tentatively, D is TRBD1 (5 bases). V lost 2 bases, J lost 3 bases, and 13 bases lay in between. The V gene's germline CDR1 is SEHNR and CDR2 FQNEAQ (reference sequence). The CDR3 spans 15 residues. CDR3 in amino acids: CASSLKQGDYYGYTF. The CDR3 bases are TGTGCCAGCAGCTTAAAGCAGGGAGACTACTATGGCTACACCTTC.

The rearrangement uses TRBV2 and TRBJ2-2; 7 nucleotides agree with TRBD1. This CDR3 is built from 15 residues. CDR1 SNHLY and CDR2 FYNNEI come from the germline V gene. V was clipped by 4 bases and J by 4 bases; unmatched bases: 6. The CDR3 sequence: CASSGQGRGTGELFF. The CDR3 nucleotides read TGTGCCAGCAGTGGACAGGGCAGAGGCACCGGGGAGCTGTTTTTT.